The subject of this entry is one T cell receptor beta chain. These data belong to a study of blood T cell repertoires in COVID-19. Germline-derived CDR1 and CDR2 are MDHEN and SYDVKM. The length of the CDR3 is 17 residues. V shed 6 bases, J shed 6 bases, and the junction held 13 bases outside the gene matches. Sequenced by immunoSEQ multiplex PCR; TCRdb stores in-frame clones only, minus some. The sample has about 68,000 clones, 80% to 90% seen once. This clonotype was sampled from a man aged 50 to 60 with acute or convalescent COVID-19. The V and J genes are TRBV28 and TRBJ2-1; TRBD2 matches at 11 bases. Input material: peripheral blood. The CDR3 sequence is CASSPGGASGRSNEQFF. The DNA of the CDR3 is TGTGCCAGCAGCCCTGGGGGAGCTAGCGGGAGGTCCAATGAGCAGTTCTTC.